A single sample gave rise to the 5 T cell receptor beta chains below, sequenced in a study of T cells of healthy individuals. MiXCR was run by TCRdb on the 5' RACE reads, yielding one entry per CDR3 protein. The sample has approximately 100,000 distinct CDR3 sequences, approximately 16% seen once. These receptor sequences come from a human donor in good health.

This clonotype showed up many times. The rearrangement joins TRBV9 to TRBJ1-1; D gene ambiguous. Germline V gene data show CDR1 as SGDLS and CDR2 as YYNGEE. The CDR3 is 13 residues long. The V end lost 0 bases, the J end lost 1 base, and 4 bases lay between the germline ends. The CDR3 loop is CASSVETNTEAFF. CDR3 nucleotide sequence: TGTGCCAGCAGCGTAGAGACGAACACTGAAGCTTTCTTT. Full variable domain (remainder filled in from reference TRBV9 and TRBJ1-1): DSGVTQTPKHLITATGQRVTLRCSPRSGDLSVYWYQQSLDQGLQFLIQYYNGEERAKGNILERFSAQQFPDLHSELNLSSLELGDSALYFCASSVETNTEAFFGQGTRLTVV.

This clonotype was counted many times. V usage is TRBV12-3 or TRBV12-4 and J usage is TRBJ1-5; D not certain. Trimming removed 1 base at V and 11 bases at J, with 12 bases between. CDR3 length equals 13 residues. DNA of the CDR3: TGTGCCAGCAGTTTAGGGGTCCCAACGGCCCAGCATTTT. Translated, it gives CASSLGVPTAQHF.

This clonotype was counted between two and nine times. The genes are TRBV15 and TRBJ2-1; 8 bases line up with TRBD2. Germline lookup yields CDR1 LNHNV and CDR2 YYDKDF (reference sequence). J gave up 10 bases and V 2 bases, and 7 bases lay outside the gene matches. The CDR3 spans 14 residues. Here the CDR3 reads CATSRKTAGVEQFF. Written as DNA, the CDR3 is TGTGCCACCAGCAGAAAGACAGCGGGGGTGGAGCAGTTCTTC.

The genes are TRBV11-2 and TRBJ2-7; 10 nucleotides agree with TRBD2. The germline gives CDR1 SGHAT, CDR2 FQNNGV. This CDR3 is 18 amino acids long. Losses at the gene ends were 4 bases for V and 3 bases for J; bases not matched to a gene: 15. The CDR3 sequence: CASSSTETSGLTIYEQYF. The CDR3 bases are TGTGCCAGCAGCTCCACAGAGACTAGCGGGTTGACCATCTACGAGCAGTACTTC.

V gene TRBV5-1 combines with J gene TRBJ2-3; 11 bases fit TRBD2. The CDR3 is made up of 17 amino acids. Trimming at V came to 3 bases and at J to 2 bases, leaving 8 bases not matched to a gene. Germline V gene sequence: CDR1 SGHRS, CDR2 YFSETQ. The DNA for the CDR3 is TGCGCCAGCAGCTACGGGACTAGCGGAGGAAACACAGATACGCAGTATTTT. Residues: CASSYGTSGGNTDTQYF.